This T cell receptor (beta chain) was sequenced during a study of beta chain features in type 1 diabetes. Study-wide points: Using cDNA template may skew counts toward highly expressing activated cells. Researchers reported that naive, central memory and Treg TCRB repertoires appeared more similar in patients than in healthy donors.

The isolated RNA, all of it, was reverse transcribed, so expressed TCRB transcripts were what got sequenced. TCRdb's copy holds only in-frame clones and misses some; the assay was immunoSEQ multiplex PCR. The sample includes over 500,000 clones, 15% to 18% of them seen just once. This clone was detected only a few times. The target antigen is unknown. The CDR3 is 16 amino acids. The ends were cut back, 0 bases at V and 9 bases at J, with 18 bases in the middle. Germline CDR1 reads MNHEY; CDR2 reads SVGAGI. Input material: naive CD4+ T cells from blood. The receptor comes from a young man in good health. This chain uses TRBV6-5 with TRBJ2-1; D ambiguous. The CDR3 DNA sequence: TGTGCCAGCAGTTACTCGCCATATCGGGTTCCCACTGAGCAGTTCTTC. It encodes CASSYSPYRVPTEQFF.